A selection of T cell receptor beta chains follows, all from one sample in a study of blood T cells in healthy people across ages. TCRdb passed the 5' RACE reads through MiXCR, listing each CDR3 protein once. Here the sample spans roughly 800,000 distinct CDR3 sequences, over 45% being singletons. The sample consisted of blood. The receptors shown here come from a man under 40 in good health. CDR3s include the opening cysteine and the closing phenylalanine or tryptophan. The order of the fields is V gene, D gene, J gene, CDR3 length, clone size, CDR3 protein, CDR3 DNA. A D gene is named only where the DNA matches it firmly. Size is omitted from some rows. Given values are once, few, many or a class for expanded clones.

TRBV6-1,TRBD2,TRBJ2-1,14,many,CASSGLAGRGEQFF,TGTGCCAGCAGTGGTCTAGCGGGGAGGGGTGAGCAGTTCTTC
TRBV11-3,-,TRBJ2-2,17,few,CASSTRDGGPNTGELFF,TGTGCCAGCAGCACCAGGGATGGGGGGCCGAACACCGGGGAGCTGTTTTTT
TRBV4-2,TRBD1,TRBJ2-2,17,-,CASSQRGGTDRVRELFF,TGTGCCAGCAGCCAAAGAGGAGGGACGGACAGGGTCCGGGAGCTGTTTTTT
TRBV29-1,-,TRBJ2-7,12,-,CSVEASAGEQYF,TGCAGCGTTGAGGCTAGCGCGGGGGAGCAGTACTTC
TRBV2,-,TRBJ2-3,14,-,CASRAGINTDTQYF,TGTGCCAGCAGAGCCGGGATAAACACAGATACGCAGTATTTT
TRBV9,TRBD1,TRBJ2-1,15,-,CASSELDRDYNEQFF,TGTGCCAGCAGTGAGCTCGACAGGGACTACAATGAGCAGTTCTTC
TRBV20-1,TRBD2,TRBJ2-1,12,-,CSAPLLADEQFF,TGCAGTGCTCCACTTCTAGCGGATGAGCAGTTCTTC
TRBV20-1,-,TRBJ2-7,14,-,CSAVLDPTNYEQYF,TGCAGTGCCGTCCTAGACCCTACAAACTACGAGCAGTACTTC
TRBV7-9,-,TRBJ1-5,14,-,CASRAGTSNQPQHF,TGTGCCAGCAGAGCGGGGACCAGCAATCAGCCCCAGCATTTT
TRBV6-5,-,TRBJ1-2,14,-,CASSYSEDLYGYTF,TGTGCCAGCAGTTACTCAGAGGACCTCTATGGCTACACCTTC
TRBV15,-,TRBJ2-7,15,-,CATSRDGQGTYEQYF,TGTGCCACCAGCAGAGATGGCCAGGGGACCTACGAGCAGTACTTC
TRBV7-6,-,TRBJ2-5,14,many,CASSVTELGETQYF,TGTGCCAGCAGCGTGACAGAACTTGGAGAGACCCAGTACTTC
TRBV19,TRBD2,TRBJ2-5,13,-,CASRGGRGETQYF,TGTGCCAGTAGGGGCGGGAGAGGTGAGACCCAGTACTTC
TRBV5-1,TRBD1,TRBJ2-1,14,-,CASSFMDRGNHQFF,TGCGCCAGCAGCTTCATGGACAGGGGGAACCATCAGTTCTTC
TRBV7-2,-,TRBJ2-1,13,-,CASRGRVYNEQFF,TGTGCCAGCAGGGGGCGCGTCTACAATGAGCAGTTCTTC
TRBV3-1,-,TRBJ2-5,13,-,CASSPTNQETQYF,TGTGCCAGCAGCCCGACAAACCAAGAGACCCAGTACTTC
TRBV3-1,TRBD2,TRBJ2-5,16,few,CASSQPGLAGGETQYF,TGTGCCAGCAGCCAACCCGGACTAGCGGGAGGGGAGACCCAGTACTTC
TRBV5-6,-,TRBJ1-1,14,-,CASSTGWANTEAFF,TGTGCCAGCAGTACGGGGTGGGCCAACACTGAAGCTTTCTTT
TRBV12-3/TRBV12-4,TRBD2,TRBJ2-3,15,-,CASRPGTSDTDTQYF,TGTGCCAGCAGGCCCGGGACTAGCGATACAGATACGCAGTATTTT
TRBV7-9,-,TRBJ2-5,15,-,CASSLGRIIQETQYF,TGTGCCAGCAGCTTAGGCCGAATCATACAAGAGACCCAGTACTTC
TRBV12-3/TRBV12-4,TRBD2,TRBJ2-3,15,-,CASSPRGGLPDTQYF,TGTGCCAGCAGTCCGCGGGGGGGCCTTCCAGATACGCAGTATTTT
TRBV10-3,TRBD1,TRBJ2-1,15,few,CAITVGQPDSDEQFF,TGTGCCATCACCGTGGGACAGCCGGATTCGGATGAGCAGTTCTTC
TRBV13,-,TRBJ1-2,14,few,CASSLGAPAYGYTF,TGTGCCAGCAGCTTAGGAGCGCCGGCCTATGGCTACACCTTC
TRBV6-2/TRBV6-3,-,TRBJ1-1,13,-,CASSPGWNTEAFF,TGTGCCAGCAGTCCCGGATGGAACACTGAAGCTTTCTTT
TRBV6-1,-,TRBJ1-6,13,-,CASSEEYNSPLHF,TGTGCCAGCAGTGAAGAATATAATTCACCCCTCCACTTT
TRBV20-1,-,TRBJ2-1,14,few,CSAREENVGGVQFF,TGCAGTGCTAGAGAGGAAAACGTAGGGGGAGTGCAGTTCTTC
TRBV12-3/TRBV12-4,-,TRBJ1-2,11,-,CASLVGYGYTF,TGTGCCAGCTTGGTAGGCTATGGCTACACCTTC
TRBV2,TRBD2,TRBJ2-1,14,-,CASRLGLAGGEQFF,TGTGCCAGCAGGCTCGGACTAGCGGGAGGTGAGCAGTTCTTC
TRBV7-2,-,TRBJ2-6,13,-,CASSRQHTNVLTF,TGTGCCAGCAGTCGACAGCACACCAACGTCCTGACTTTC